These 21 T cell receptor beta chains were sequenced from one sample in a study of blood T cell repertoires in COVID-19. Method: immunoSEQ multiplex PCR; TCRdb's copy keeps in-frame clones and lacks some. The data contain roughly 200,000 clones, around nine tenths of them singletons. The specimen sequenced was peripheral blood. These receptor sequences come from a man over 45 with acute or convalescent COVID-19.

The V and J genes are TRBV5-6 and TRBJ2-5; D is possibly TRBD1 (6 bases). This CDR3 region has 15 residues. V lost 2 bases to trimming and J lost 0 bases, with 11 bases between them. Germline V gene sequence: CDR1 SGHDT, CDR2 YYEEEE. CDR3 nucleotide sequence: TGTGCCAGCAGCTTCCCACAGGGAAACCAAGAGACCCAGTACTTC. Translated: CASSFPQGNQETQYF.

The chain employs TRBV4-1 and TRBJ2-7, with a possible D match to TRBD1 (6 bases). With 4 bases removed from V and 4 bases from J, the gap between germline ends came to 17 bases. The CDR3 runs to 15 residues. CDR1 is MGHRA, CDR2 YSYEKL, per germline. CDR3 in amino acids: CASSLEAGDVYEQYF. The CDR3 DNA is TGCGCCAGCAGCCTCGAGGCAGGGGACGTTTACGAGCAGTACTTC.

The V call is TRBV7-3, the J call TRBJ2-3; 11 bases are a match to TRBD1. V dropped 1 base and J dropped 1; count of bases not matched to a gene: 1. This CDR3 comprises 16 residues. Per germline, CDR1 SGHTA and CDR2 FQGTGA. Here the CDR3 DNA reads TGTGCCAGCAGCTTAAGGGGACAGGGGGGCACAGATACGCAGTATTTT. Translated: CASSLRGQGGTDTQYF.

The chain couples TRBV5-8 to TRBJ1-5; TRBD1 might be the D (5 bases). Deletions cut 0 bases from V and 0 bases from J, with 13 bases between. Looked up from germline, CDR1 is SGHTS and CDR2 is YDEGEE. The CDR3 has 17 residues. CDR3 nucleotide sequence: TGTGCCAGCAGCTTGGGGGCCGGGAGGGGTAGCAATCAGCCCCAGCATTTT. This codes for CASSLGAGRGSNQPQHF.

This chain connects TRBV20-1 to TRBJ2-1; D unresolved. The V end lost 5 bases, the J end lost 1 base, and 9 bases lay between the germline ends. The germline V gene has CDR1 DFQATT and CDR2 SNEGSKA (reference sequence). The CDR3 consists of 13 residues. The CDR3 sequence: CSARDASYNEQFF. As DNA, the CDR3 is TGCAGTGCTCGTGACGCGTCCTACAATGAGCAGTTCTTC.

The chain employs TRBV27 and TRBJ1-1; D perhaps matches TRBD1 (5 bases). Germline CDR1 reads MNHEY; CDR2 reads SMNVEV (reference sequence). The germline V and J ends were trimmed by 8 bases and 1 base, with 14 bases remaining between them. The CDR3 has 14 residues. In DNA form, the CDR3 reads TGTGCCAGCGGGCAGGGTGCCTCGAACACTGAAGCTTTCTTT. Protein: CASGQGASNTEAFF.

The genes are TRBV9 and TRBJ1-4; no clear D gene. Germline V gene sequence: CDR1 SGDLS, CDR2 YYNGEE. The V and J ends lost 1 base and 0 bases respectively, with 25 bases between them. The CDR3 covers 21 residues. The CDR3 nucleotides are TGTGCCAGCAGCGTAATCTGTCGGGGTTCCCAGGCGTCTCCAACTAATGAAAAACTGTTTTTT. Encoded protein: CASSVICRGSQASPTNEKLFF.

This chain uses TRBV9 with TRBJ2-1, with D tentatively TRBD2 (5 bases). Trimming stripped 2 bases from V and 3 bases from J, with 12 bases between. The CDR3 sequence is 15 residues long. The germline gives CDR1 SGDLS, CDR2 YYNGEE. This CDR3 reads CASSVEGRIYNEQFF. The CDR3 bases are TGTGCCAGCAGCGTCGAGGGCCGAATCTACAATGAGCAGTTCTTC.

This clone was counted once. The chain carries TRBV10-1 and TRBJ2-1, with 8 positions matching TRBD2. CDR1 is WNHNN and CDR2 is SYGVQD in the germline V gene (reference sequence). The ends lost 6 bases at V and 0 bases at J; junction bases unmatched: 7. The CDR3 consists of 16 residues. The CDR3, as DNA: TGCGCCAGCAGCCAACTAGCGGCCCACTCCTACAATGAGCAGTTCTTC. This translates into CASSQLAAHSYNEQFF.

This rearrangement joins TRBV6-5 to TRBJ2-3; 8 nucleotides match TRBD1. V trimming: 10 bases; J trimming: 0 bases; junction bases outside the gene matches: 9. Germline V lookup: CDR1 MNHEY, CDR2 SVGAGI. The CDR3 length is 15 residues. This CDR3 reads CATQGQGPSTDTQYF. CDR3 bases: TGTGCCACCCAAGGACAGGGTCCTAGCACAGATACGCAGTATTTT.

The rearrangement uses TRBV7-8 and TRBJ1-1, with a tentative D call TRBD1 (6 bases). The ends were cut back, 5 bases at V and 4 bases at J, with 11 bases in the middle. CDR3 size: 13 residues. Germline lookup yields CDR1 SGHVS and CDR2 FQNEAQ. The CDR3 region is CASSLTGGTEAFF. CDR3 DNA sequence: TGTGCCAGCAGCCTGACAGGAGGCACTGAAGCTTTCTTT. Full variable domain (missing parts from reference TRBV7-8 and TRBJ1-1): GAGVSQSPRYKVAKRGQDVALRCDPISGHVSLFWYQQALGQGPEFLTYFQNEAQLDKSGLPSDRFFAERPEGSVSTLKIQRTQQEDSAVYLCASSLTGGTEAFFGQGTRLTVV.

The CDR3 sequence: CSVVALRQAPYGYTF. The CDR3 DNA follows: TGCAGCGTTGTAGCCCTTAGACAGGCCCCTTACGGCTACACCTTC. This chain links TRBV29-1 with TRBJ1-2, with D possibly being TRBD1 (6 bases). The CDR3 runs 15 residues. Trimming cost V 4 bases and J 8 bases, with 23 bases left between them. Per the germline V gene, CDR1 is SQVTM and CDR2 is ANQGSEA.

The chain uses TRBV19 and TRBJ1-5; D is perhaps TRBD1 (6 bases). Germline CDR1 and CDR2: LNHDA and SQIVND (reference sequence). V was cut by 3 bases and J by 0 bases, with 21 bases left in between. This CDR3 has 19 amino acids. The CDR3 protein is CASSMFSVGQGNSNQPQHF. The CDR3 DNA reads TGTGCCAGTAGTATGTTCTCGGTTGGGCAGGGGAATAGCAATCAGCCCCAGCATTTT.

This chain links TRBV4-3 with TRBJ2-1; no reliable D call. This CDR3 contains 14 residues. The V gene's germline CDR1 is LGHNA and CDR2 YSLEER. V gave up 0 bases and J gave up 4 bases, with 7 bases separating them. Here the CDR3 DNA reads TGCGCCAGCAGCCAAGATCTGAGTTACAATGAGCAGTTCTTC. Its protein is CASSQDLSYNEQFF.

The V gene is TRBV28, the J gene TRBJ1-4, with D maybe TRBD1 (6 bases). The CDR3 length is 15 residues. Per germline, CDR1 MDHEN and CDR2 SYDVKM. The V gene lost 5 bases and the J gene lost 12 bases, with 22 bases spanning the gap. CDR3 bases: TGTGCCAGCAGTCCACCCGGGACACCAACAGTGGAACTGTTTTTT. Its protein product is CASSPPGTPTVELFF.

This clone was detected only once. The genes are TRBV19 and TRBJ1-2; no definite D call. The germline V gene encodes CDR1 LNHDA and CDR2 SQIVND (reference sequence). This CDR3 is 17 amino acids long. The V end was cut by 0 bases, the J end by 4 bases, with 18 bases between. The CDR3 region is CASSIDLGSRSPYGYTF. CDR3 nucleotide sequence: TGTGCCAGTAGTATAGATCTGGGGAGCAGGAGCCCCTATGGCTACACCTTC.

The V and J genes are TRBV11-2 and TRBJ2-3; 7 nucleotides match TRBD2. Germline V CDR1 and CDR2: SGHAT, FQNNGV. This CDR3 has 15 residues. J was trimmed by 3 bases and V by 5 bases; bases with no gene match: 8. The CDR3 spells CASSPMRGSTDTQYF. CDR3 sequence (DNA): TGTGCCAGCAGCCCTATGCGGGGGAGTACAGATACGCAGTATTTT.

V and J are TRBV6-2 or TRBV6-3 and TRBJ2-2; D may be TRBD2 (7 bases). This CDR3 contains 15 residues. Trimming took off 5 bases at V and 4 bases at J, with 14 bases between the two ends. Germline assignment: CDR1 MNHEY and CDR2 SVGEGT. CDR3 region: CASSVFGGPTGELFF. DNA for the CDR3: TGTGCCAGCAGTGTGTTCGGGGGGCCCACCGGGGAGCTGTTTTTT.

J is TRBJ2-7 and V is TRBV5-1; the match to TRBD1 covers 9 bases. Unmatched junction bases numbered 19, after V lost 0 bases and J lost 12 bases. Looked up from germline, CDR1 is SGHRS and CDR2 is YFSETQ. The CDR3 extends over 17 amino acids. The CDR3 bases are TGCGCCAGCAGCTTGGTTCCCCCAACGTCATCCGGGACAGGGATGTACTTC. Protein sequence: CASSLVPPTSSGTGMYF.

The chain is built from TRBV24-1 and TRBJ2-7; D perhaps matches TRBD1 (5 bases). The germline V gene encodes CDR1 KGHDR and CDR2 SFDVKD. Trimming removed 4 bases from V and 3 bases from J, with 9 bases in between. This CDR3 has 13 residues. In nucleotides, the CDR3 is TGTGCCACCAGTGAAAGGACAAGCTACGAGCAGTACTTC. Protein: CATSERTSYEQYF.

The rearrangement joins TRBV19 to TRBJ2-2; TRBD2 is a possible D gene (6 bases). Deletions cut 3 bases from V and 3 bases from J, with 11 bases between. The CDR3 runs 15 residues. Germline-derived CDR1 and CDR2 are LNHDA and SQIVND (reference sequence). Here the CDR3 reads CASSISAGYTGELFF. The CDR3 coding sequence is TGTGCCAGTAGTATTTCTGCGGGGTACACCGGGGAGCTGTTTTTT.